This TCR beta chain was recovered during a study of T cells in narcolepsy. Clones were read by immunoSEQ multiplex PCR, and TCRdb kept only the in-frame ones, dropping some. The sample carries fewer than 30,000 clones, approximately 89% recorded once. Germline V lookup: CDR1 LNHNV, CDR2 YYDKDF (reference sequence). Deletions cut 2 bases from V and 4 bases from J, with 15 bases between. The CDR3 covers 16 residues. Only one count was recorded for this clone. The receptor's source is a human donor with narcolepsy. Sequencing was done on a sample of CD45RA- memory CD4+ T cells from PBMCs. V and J are TRBV15 and TRBJ1-5; D might be TRBD1 (5 bases). CDR3 coding DNA: TGTGCCACCAGCAGAACCTTCTCAGGGTTTAATCAGCCCCAGCATTTT. Its protein product is CATSRTFSGFNQPQHF.